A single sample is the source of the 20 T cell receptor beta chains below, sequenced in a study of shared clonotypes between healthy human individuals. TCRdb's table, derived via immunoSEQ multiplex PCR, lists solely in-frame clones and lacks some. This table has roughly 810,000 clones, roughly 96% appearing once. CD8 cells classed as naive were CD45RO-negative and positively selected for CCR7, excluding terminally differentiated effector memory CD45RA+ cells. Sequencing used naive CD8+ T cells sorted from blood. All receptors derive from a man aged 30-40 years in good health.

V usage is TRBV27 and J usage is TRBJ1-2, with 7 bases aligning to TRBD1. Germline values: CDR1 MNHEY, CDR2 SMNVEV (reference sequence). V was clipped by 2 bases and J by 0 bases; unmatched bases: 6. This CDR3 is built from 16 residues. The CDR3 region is CASSLVGQRSNYGYTF. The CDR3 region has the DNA TGTGCCAGCAGTTTAGTGGGACAGAGATCTAACTATGGCTACACCTTC.

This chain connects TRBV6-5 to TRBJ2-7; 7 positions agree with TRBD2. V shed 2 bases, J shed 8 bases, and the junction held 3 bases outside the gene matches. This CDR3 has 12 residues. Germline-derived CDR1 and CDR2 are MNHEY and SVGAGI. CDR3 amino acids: CASSYPAGQQYF. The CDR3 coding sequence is TGTGCCAGCAGTTACCCAGCGGGACAGCAGTACTTC.

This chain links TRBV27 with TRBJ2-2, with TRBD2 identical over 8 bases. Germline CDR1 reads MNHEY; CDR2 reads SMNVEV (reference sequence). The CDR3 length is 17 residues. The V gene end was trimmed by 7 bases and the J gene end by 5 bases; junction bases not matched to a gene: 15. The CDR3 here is CASTLRPGTRRTGELFF. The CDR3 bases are TGTGCCAGCACCCTCCGGCCCGGGACTAGGAGGACCGGGGAGCTGTTTTTT.

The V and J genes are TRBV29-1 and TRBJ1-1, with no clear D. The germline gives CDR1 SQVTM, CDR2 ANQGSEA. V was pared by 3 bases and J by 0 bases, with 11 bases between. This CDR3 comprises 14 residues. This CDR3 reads CSVDPPNLNTEAFF. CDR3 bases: TGCAGCGTTGATCCTCCTAATTTGAACACTGAAGCTTTCTTT.

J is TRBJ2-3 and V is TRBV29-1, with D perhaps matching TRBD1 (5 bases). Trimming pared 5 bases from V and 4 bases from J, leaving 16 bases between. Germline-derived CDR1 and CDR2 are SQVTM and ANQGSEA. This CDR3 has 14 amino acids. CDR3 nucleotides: TGCAGCGTTTCCGTCCCCCCCAGGGCAGATACGCAGTATTTT. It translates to CSVSVPPRADTQYF.

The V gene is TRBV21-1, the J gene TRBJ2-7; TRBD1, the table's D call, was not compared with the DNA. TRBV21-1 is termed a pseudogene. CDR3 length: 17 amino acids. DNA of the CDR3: TGTGCCAGCAGCAAATGGGTTCCGAGGCAGGGCATTTACGAGCAGTACTTC. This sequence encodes CASSKWVPRQGIYEQYF.

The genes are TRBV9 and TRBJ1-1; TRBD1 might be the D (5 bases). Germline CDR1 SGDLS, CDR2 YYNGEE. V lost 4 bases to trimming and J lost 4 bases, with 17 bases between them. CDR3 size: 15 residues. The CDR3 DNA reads TGTGCCAGCAGCCCTAGCCCCCGACAGCTCACTGAAGCTTTCTTT. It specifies CASSPSPRQLTEAFF.

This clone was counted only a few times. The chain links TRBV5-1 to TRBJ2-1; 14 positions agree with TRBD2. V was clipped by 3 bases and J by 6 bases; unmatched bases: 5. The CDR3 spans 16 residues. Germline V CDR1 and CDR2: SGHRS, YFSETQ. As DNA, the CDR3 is TGCGCCAGCAGCTCGGGACTAGCGGGAGAGGGCAATGAGCAGTTCTTC. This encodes CASSSGLAGEGNEQFF.

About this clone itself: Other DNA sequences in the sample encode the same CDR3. DNA of the CDR3: TGTGCCACCAGCAGGGACAGGGGGCTTGAGACCCAGTACTTC. Protein sequence: CATSRDRGLETQYF. V and J are TRBV15 and TRBJ2-5; TRBD1 matches 11 bases. Germline trimming cut 3 bases from V and 5 bases from J; bases unmatched to any gene: 2. The CDR3 totals 14 residues. Germline V gene data show CDR1 as LNHNV and CDR2 as YYDKDF (reference sequence).

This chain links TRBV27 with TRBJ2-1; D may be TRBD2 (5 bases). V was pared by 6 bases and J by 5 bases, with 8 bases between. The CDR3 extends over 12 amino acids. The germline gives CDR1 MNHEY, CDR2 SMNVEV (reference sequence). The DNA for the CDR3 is TGTGCCAGCAGCCAGGAGGACAATGAGCAGTTCTTC. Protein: CASSQEDNEQFF.

The CDR3 reads CASRLHGDGFYEQYF. The CDR3 nucleotides are TGTGCCAGCAGGTTACACGGAGACGGTTTCTACGAGCAGTACTTC. The chain joins TRBV28 to TRBJ2-7; D ambiguous. V was shortened by 6 bases and J by 3 bases, with 18 bases between the two germline ends. The length of the CDR3 is 15 residues. Germline V lookup: CDR1 MDHEN, CDR2 SYDVKM.

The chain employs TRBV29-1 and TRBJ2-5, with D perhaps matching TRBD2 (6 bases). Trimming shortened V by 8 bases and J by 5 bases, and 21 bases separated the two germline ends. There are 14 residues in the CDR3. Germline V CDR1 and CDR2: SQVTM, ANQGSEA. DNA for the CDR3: TGCAGCCTCATGGGGGGAGTTTTAGGGGAGACCCAGTACTTC. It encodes CSLMGGVLGETQYF.

The CDR3 loop reads CSVEGPRDSYEQYF. CDR3 sequence (DNA): TGCAGCGTTGAAGGGCCCCGGGACAGCTACGAGCAGTACTTC. The V gene is TRBV29-1, the J gene TRBJ2-7; TRBD1 agrees at 7 bases. CDR3 length: 14 amino acids. The germline gives CDR1 SQVTM, CDR2 ANQGSEA. V lost 1 base and J lost 3; bases outside the gene matches: 6.

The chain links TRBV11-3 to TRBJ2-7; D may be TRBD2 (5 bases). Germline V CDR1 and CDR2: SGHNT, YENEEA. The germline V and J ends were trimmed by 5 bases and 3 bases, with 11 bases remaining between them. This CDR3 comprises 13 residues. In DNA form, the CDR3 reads TGTGCCAGCAGCGTTTACAGCGGCTACGAGCAGTACTTC. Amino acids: CASSVYSGYEQYF.

Here the CDR3 DNA reads TGTGCCAGCAGCGTCCACGCCAGGAGCTCTGGGGCCAACGTCCTGACTTTC. Protein sequence: CASSVHARSSGANVLTF. This sequence joins TRBV9 and TRBJ2-6; D not certain. V was cut by 2 bases and J by 0 bases, with 12 bases left in between. Germline-derived CDR1 and CDR2 are SGDLS and YYNGEE. The CDR3 has 17 amino acids.

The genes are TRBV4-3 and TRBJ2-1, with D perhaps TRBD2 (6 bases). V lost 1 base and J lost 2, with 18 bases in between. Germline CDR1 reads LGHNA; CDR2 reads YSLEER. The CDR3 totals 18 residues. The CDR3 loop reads CASSQVLAGQGTYNEQFF. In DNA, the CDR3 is TGCGCCAGCAGCCAAGTTTTGGCGGGGCAGGGCACCTACAATGAGCAGTTCTTC.

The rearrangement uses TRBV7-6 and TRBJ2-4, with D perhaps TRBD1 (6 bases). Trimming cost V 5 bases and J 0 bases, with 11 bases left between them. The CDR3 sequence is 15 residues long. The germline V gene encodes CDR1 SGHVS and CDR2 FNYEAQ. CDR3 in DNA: TGTGCCAGCAGCCCACAGGGATTAGCCAAAAACATTCAGTACTTC. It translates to CASSPQGLAKNIQYF.

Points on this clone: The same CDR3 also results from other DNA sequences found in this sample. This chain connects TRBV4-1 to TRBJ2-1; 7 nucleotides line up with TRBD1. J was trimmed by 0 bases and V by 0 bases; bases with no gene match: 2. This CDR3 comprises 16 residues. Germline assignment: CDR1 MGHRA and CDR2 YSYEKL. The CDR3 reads CASSQEAGGSYNEQFF. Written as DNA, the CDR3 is TGCGCCAGCAGCCAAGAGGCAGGGGGCTCCTACAATGAGCAGTTCTTC.

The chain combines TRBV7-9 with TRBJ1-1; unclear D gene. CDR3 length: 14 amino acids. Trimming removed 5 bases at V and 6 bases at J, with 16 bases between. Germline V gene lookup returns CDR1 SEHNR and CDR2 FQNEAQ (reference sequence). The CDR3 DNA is TGTGCCAGCAGCCACCCCCTAAAGGCAGCTGAAGCTTTCTTT. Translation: CASSHPLKAAEAFF.

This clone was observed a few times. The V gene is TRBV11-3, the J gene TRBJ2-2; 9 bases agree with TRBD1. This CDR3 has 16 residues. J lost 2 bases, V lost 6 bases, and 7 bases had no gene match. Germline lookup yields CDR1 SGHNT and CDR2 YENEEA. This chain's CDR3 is CASSSRDRVNTGELFF. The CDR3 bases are TGTGCCAGCAGTTCACGGGACAGGGTTAACACCGGGGAGCTGTTTTTT.